This record looks at one T cell receptor beta chain sequence and its context. The antigen is undetermined. Clones were read by immunoSEQ multiplex PCR, and TCRdb kept only the in-frame ones, dropping some. Of 2 million to 2.5 million clones listed, approximately 93% were seen once; the top ten hold 0.3% to 0.4%. These data come from a study of shared clonotypes between healthy human individuals. Study-wide background: In total, the donors were a couple of women and a few men aged 18 to 49. Study results and caveats: Rarefaction demonstrated incomplete sorted-subset sequencing despite large depth. Deeper or shallower sequencing was expected to change how clonotypes are shared among donors. Naive subsets, compared against memory subsets, generally had larger estimated richness values.

The CDR3 has 16 residues. Specimen: naive CD4+ T cells from PBMCs. The subset was: CD45RA+ positively selected. This chain joins TRBV21-1 and TRBJ2-7; TRBD1, the table's D call, was not compared with the DNA. TRBV21-1 is listed as a pseudogene. This clonotype originated in a man aged 18 to 29 in good health. Some clones in this sample may be carry-over from other donors' samples. The CDR3 reads CASSKKGTGDCPGQYF. The CDR3 DNA reads as TGTGCCAGCAGCAAAAAGGGGACAGGGGATTGCCCAGGGCAGTACTTC.